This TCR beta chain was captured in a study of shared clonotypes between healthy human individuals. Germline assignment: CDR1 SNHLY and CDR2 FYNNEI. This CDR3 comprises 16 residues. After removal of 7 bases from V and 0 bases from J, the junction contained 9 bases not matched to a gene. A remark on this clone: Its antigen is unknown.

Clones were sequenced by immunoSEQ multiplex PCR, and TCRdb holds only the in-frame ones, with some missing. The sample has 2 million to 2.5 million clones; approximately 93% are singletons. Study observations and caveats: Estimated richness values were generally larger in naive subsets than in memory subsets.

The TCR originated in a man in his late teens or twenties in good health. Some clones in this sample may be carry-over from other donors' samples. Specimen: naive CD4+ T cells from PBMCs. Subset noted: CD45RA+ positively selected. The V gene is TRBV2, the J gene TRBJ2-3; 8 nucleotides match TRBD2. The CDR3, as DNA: TGTGCCAGCATGGGGCTAGCGGGCGCTAGCACAGATACGCAGTATTTT. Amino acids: CASMGLAGASTDTQYF.